One and the same sample provided the 24 T cell receptor beta chains below, sequenced in a study of blood T cell repertoires in COVID-19 (dated by TCRdb to 2018 to 2021). Preparation of the library involved the immunoSEQ multiplex PCR assay. Sourced from immuneACCESS, this table was stored by TCRdb with only in-frame sequences that have V and J called. A share of the clones is absent; for the studies checked, an unresolved V gene accounts for under half, and the remainder has no known explanation. The sample table shows approximately 61,000 clones, and around 87% are seen once. Roughly 14% of the sample rests with the top ten. Sequencing was performed on peripheral blood. Every receptor here comes from a human donor in a cohort sampled during active COVID-19.

The CDR3 sequence: CASSFGTSGRHNEQFF. For the CDR3, the DNA is TGCGCCAGCAGCTTCGGGACTAGCGGGAGGCACAATGAGCAGTTCTTC. This rearrangement joins TRBV5-1 to TRBJ2-1; 15 bases are a match to TRBD2. In germline, CDR1 is SGHRS, CDR2 YFSETQ. This CDR3 comprises 16 residues. V was clipped by 2 bases and J by 5 bases; unmatched bases: 2.

The gene calls are TRBV19 and TRBJ1-2; 7 bases are shared with TRBD1. Per germline, CDR1 LNHDA and CDR2 SQIVND (reference sequence). The junction had 5 bases not matched to a gene; V was cut back by 7 bases and J by 3 bases. The length of the CDR3 is 13 residues. CDR3 loop: CASKDRVDYGYTF. The CDR3 region has the DNA TGTGCCAGTAAAGACAGGGTCGACTATGGCTACACCTTC.

The CDR3 spells CASSSRGPYGYTF. In DNA, the CDR3 is TGTGCCAGCAGTTCCAGGGGGCCCTATGGCTACACCTTC. The V and J genes are TRBV27 and TRBJ1-2, with 8 bases that match TRBD1. Unmatched junction bases numbered 2, after V lost 4 bases and J lost 4 bases. Germline V gene sequence: CDR1 MNHEY, CDR2 SMNVEV (reference sequence). CDR3 length: 13 residues.

The gene calls are TRBV4-2 and TRBJ2-7, with TRBD2 matching over 12 bases. Losses at the gene ends were 3 bases for V and 4 bases for J; bases not matched to a gene: 7. CDR1 and CDR2 (germline): LGHNA, YNFKEQ. CDR3 length equals 16 residues. The CDR3 nucleotides are TGTGCCAGCAGCCACAGAGGGACTAGCGGGTTTTACGAGCAGTACTTC. The encoded protein is CASSHRGTSGFYEQYF.

The V gene is TRBV28, the J gene TRBJ2-7; the D is unclear. The CDR3 is 12 amino acids. The germline gives CDR1 MDHEN, CDR2 SYDVKM. Trimming shortened V by 7 bases and J by 3 bases, and 10 bases separated the two germline ends. The CDR3 DNA reads TGTGCCAGCATGGGCCAGCACTACGAGCAGTACTTC. This encodes CASMGQHYEQYF. Combining the CDR3 with reference TRBV28 and TRBJ2-7 gives the whole variable domain DVKVTQSSRYLVKRTGEKVFLECVQDMDHENMFWYRQDPGLGLRLIYFSYDVKMKEKGDIPEGYSVSREKKERFSLILESASTNQTSMYLCASMGQHYEQYFGPGTRLTVT.

The chain carries TRBV6-5 and TRBJ1-2; TRBD1 matches 7 bases. Trimming took 2 bases from V and 4 from J; bases not matched to a gene: 7. This CDR3 is 15 amino acids long. Germline V CDR1 and CDR2: MNHEY, SVGAGI. CDR3 residues: CASSYRQQGSYGYTF. Here the CDR3 DNA reads TGTGCCAGCAGTTACCGACAACAGGGGAGCTATGGCTACACCTTC.

V and J are TRBV2 and TRBJ1-1; no clear D gene. This CDR3 comprises 13 residues. From germline, CDR1 is SNHLY and CDR2 FYNNEI. Trimming left V 8 bases short and J 7 bases short, with 17 bases between. The CDR3 reads CASARGGNSEAFF. CDR3 coding DNA: TGTGCCAGCGCCCGAGGAGGGAATAGTGAAGCTTTCTTT.

V usage is TRBV14 and J usage is TRBJ2-1; TRBD2 might be the D (5 bases). CDR1 SGHDN and CDR2 FVKESK come from the germline V gene. Trimming stripped 4 bases from V and 5 bases from J, with 9 bases between. CDR3 length: 13 amino acids. The CDR3 sequence is CASSRGLNNEQFF. The CDR3 bases are TGTGCCAGCAGCCGTGGACTCAACAATGAGCAGTTCTTC.

J is TRBJ2-7 and V is TRBV7-6; the match to TRBD1 covers 9 bases. This CDR3 is 15 amino acids long. Trimming removed 5 bases from V and 0 bases from J; junction bases left unmatched: 5. Germline loops: CDR1 SGHVS, CDR2 FNYEAQ. As DNA, the CDR3 is TGTGCCAGCAGCGGCGGGACAGGGCCCTCCTACGAGCAGTACTTC. It is translated as CASSGGTGPSYEQYF.

The chain joins TRBV7-9 to TRBJ2-7, with TRBD2 as a possible D gene (8 bases). Germline CDR1 is SEHNR and CDR2 is FQNEAQ (reference sequence). The CDR3 runs to 16 residues. V lost 6 bases and J 2 bases, leaving 20 bases between the germline ends. The DNA of the CDR3 is TGTGCCAGCAGTCTAGGGGGCGGGAGGACTGCCTACGAGCAGTACTTC. The encoded protein is CASSLGGGRTAYEQYF. The full variable domain, rest sourced from reference TRBV7-9 and TRBJ2-7, is DTGVSQNPRHKITKRGQNVTFRCDPISEHNRLYWYRQTLGQGPEFLTYFQNEAQLEKSRLLSDRFSAERPKGSFSTLEIQRTEQGDSAMYLCASSLGGGRTAYEQYFGPGTRLTVT.

This clone was seen a handful of times. The chain joins TRBV19 to TRBJ2-2; 12 bases align to TRBD1. The germline V gene encodes CDR1 LNHDA and CDR2 SQIVND (reference sequence). The CDR3 consists of 15 residues. After removal of 6 bases from V and 7 bases from J, the junction contained 6 bases not matched to a gene. The CDR3 DNA follows: TGTGCCAGTAGGCCGGGACAGGGGGCGAACGGGGAGCTGTTTTTT. Residues: CASRPGQGANGELFF.

CDR3 in amino acids: CSVVGHQETQYF. The CDR3 DNA follows: TGCAGCGTTGTGGGCCACCAAGAGACCCAGTACTTC. The rearrangement joins TRBV29-1 to TRBJ2-5, with no clear D. The CDR3 contains 12 residues. V lost 4 bases and J 0 bases, leaving 6 bases between the germline ends. Germline-derived CDR1 and CDR2 are SQVTM and ANQGSEA.

The rearrangement joins TRBV5-1 to TRBJ2-2; 7 nucleotides align to TRBD2. Germline V gene lookup returns CDR1 SGHRS and CDR2 YFSETQ. The CDR3 totals 15 residues. The V segment lost 4 bases and the J segment 6 bases; nucleotides outside the gene matches: 9. CDR3 protein: CASSRLADPPGELFF. DNA for the CDR3: TGCGCCAGCAGCCGTCTAGCGGATCCCCCCGGGGAGCTGTTTTTT.

The chain couples TRBV5-1 to TRBJ2-4; TRBD1 is a possible D gene (6 bases). CDR3 length: 15 amino acids. V lost 0 bases and J 2 bases, leaving 9 bases between the germline ends. Per the germline V gene, CDR1 is SGHRS and CDR2 is YFSETQ. The CDR3 is CASSLDGGTKNIQYF. The CDR3 nucleotides read TGCGCCAGCAGCTTGGATGGGGGCACCAAAAACATTCAGTACTTC.

This rearrangement joins TRBV5-5 to TRBJ1-1, with D unclear. Germline V lookup: CDR1 SGHKS, CDR2 YYEKEE (reference sequence). This CDR3 contains 10 residues. V gave up 3 bases and J gave up 10 bases, with 7 bases separating them. The CDR3 region has the DNA TGTGCCAGCAGCTCAAACATAGCTTTCTTT. Translating it yields CASSSNIAFF.

The CDR3 DNA reads TGTGCCAGCTCTCTGACCTCTCGGGACAATGAGCAGTTCTTC. Encoded protein: CASSLTSRDNEQFF. The chain links TRBV18 to TRBJ2-1; D is undetermined. CDR3 length: 14 amino acids. Trimming cost V 6 bases and J 5 bases, with 14 bases left between them. CDR1 KGHSH and CDR2 LQKENI come from the germline V gene.

This clone appeared once. The chain joins TRBV6-1 to TRBJ1-1, with D tentatively TRBD1 (6 bases). Germline loops: CDR1 MNHNS, CDR2 SASEGT. The CDR3 spans 17 residues. Trimming took off 2 bases at V and 0 bases at J, with 16 bases between the two ends. CDR3 in amino acids: CASSERRAGGVNTEAFF. Written as DNA, the CDR3 is TGTGCCAGCAGTGAAAGGAGGGCGGGGGGCGTGAACACTGAAGCTTTCTTT.

The J gene is TRBJ2-2, the V gene TRBV3-1 (or the pseudogene TRBV3-2), with a weak D call TRBD2 (6 bases). The length of the CDR3 is 17 residues. From germline, CDR1 is LGHDT and CDR2 YNNKEL (reference sequence). Trimming took off 4 bases at V and 4 bases at J, with 19 bases between the two ends. As DNA, the CDR3 is TGTGCCAGCAGCCTACAGAGCAGGTTCGGGAGCACCGGGGAGCTGTTTTTT. It specifies CASSLQSRFGSTGELFF.

The chain employs TRBV4-3 and TRBJ2-3, with D maybe TRBD2 (5 bases). This CDR3 spans 17 amino acids. Trimming pared 0 bases from V and 0 bases from J, leaving 13 bases between. Germline V gene sequence: CDR1 LGHNA, CDR2 YSLEER. This CDR3 is CASSQELSVSSTDTQYF. CDR3 bases: TGCGCCAGCAGCCAAGAACTTAGCGTCTCTAGCACAGATACGCAGTATTTT.

J is TRBJ2-3 and V is TRBV3-1 (or the pseudogene TRBV3-2); D is undetermined. Germline loops: CDR1 LGHDT, CDR2 YNNKEL (reference sequence). The CDR3 sequence is 14 residues long. Deletions cut 4 bases from V and 0 bases from J, with 8 bases between. The DNA for the CDR3 is TGTGCCAGCAGCCCGTTCCGGAGCACAGATACGCAGTATTTT. It yields the protein CASSPFRSTDTQYF.

The CDR3 nucleotides are TGTGCCAGCAGGGCGACAGGGGCCGCGGGAAACACCATATATTTT. It specifies CASRATGAAGNTIYF. The chain carries TRBV2 and TRBJ1-3; TRBD1 matches 8 bases. CDR1 SNHLY and CDR2 FYNNEI come from the germline V gene. The CDR3 has 15 amino acids. The trim removed 6 bases at V and 4 bases at J, leaving 8 bases unmatched. Full variable domain (remainder filled in from reference TRBV2 and TRBJ1-3): EPEVTQTPSHQVTQMGQEVILRCVPISNHLYFYWYRQILGQKVEFLVSFYNNEISEKSEIFDDQFSVERPDGSNFTLKIRSTKLEDSAMYFCASRATGAAGNTIYFGEGSWLTVV.

J is TRBJ2-7 and V is TRBV28; TRBD2 agrees at 12 bases. V shed 3 bases and J 6 bases; nucleotides not matched to a gene: 6. This CDR3 has 15 amino acids. Germline V gene sequence: CDR1 MDHEN, CDR2 SYDVKM. The CDR3 spells CASSFRLAGVFEQYF. The CDR3 nucleotides read TGTGCCAGCAGTTTCCGACTAGCGGGAGTTTTCGAGCAGTACTTC.

This clone was counted a few times. The chain has TRBV29-1 and TRBJ2-5, with 12 bases aligning to TRBD2. J gave up 5 bases and V 6 bases, and 7 bases lay outside the gene matches. The CDR3 runs to 14 residues. Germline V gene lookup returns CDR1 SQVTM and CDR2 ANQGSEA. Here the CDR3 DNA reads TGCAGCGTGACGACTAGCGGGAGTACGGAGACCCAGTACTTC. Translating gives CSVTTSGSTETQYF.

The chain employs TRBV5-6 and TRBJ1-6, with 8 nucleotides matching TRBD1. Germline V lookup: CDR1 SGHDT, CDR2 YYEEEE. The CDR3 contains 17 residues. Trimming took 3 bases from V and 7 from J; bases not matched to a gene: 12. DNA for the CDR3: TGTGCCAGCAGCTCCGAAGACAGGGGATCGACGAATTCACCCCTCCACTTT. This codes for CASSSEDRGSTNSPLHF. Complete variable domain (other parts from reference TRBV5-6 and TRBJ1-6): DAGVTQSPTHLIKTRGQQVTLRCSPKSGHDTVSWYQQALGQGPQFIFQYYEEEERQRGNFPDRFSGHQFPNYSSELNVNALLLGDSALYLCASSSEDRGSTNSPLHFGNGTRLTVT.